This T cell receptor (beta chain) originates from a study of OX40 agonist ivuxolimab in advanced cancers. Clones were read by immunoSEQ multiplex PCR, and TCRdb kept only the in-frame ones, dropping some. Of under 90,000 clones in the sample, 85% were seen once. On cycle 4 day 1 and cycle 7 day 1, as well as at baseline, blood was sampled. V lost 3 bases and J lost 1, with 12 bases in between. This CDR3 comprises 15 residues. Germline V gene lookup returns CDR1 SEHNR and CDR2 FQNEAQ (reference sequence). This TCR derives from an adult with an advanced solid tumor such as melanoma, head and neck, liver or kidney cancer. The sample here was CD4+ or CD8+ T cells sorted from blood, taken in a trial of the OX40 agonist ivuxolimab. The chain carries TRBV7-9 and TRBJ1-1; perhaps TRBD1 as D (5 bases). CDR3 nucleotides: TGTGCCAGCAGCTTCACGGGAGGGACGAACACTGAAGCTTTCTTT. It encodes CASSFTGGTNTEAFF. The full variable domain, with the rest looked up from reference TRBV7-9 and TRBJ1-1, is DTGVSQNPRHKITKRGQNVTFRCDPISEHNRLYWYRQTLGQGPEFLTYFQNEAQLEKSRLLSDRFSAERPKGSFSTLEIQRTEQGDSAMYLCASSFTGGTNTEAFFGQGTRLTVV.